The entry below describes one TCR beta chain. Its cognate antigen has yet to be identified. The input lacks base qualities; no much larger clone sits a single base away. The data are from a study of T cell responses to AZD1222 COVID-19 vaccine (dated by TCRdb to the early 2020s). Study-wide context: AZD1222 recipients with second doses at about 4 weeks or about 12 weeks were pooled, because spike-specific TCR depth and breadth did not differ between schedules. Trial participants were enrolled by age into 18-55, 56-69 and 70-plus year subgroups, with about 150, 28 and 57 TCR-sequenced participants respectively. TCR sequencing was performed for about 250 trial participants, of whom 200 to 220 were given two doses of AZD1222 and approximately 26 were given two doses of MenACWY control vaccine.

The CDR3 regions of human TCRbeta chains were analyzed by immunosequencing. On the study's bioinformatics: Repertoire TCRs were matched against a reference library of SARS-CoV-2-specific TCRs generated with the MIRA antigen-specificity platform. Breadth meant the fraction of unique TCRs that were SARS-CoV-2-associated, whereas depth meant the fraction of total T cells that were SARS-CoV-2-associated. Using the MIRA data, each spike-specific TCR was assigned both to the spike region to which the TCR was reactive and to a CD4 or CD8 class. Log10-transformed breadth and depth values were compared by one-way ANOVA with Sidak's multiple comparisons tests. Here the immuneACCESS table is served through TCRdb, limited to in-frame sequences with V and J called. Missing clones are a known gap in these copies; in checked studies unresolved V genes cover under half, and the rest lacks a known reason. That table supplies the V and J calls and clone size; D and trimming were determined from the DNA. This sample lists tens of thousands of clones; approximately 91% were detected once. Jointly, the top ten make up approximately 22% of the sample.

The study at large found these results: The vaccine-associated CD4 TCRs covered the entire spike protein, and the dominant responses fell in regions 160-218 and 743-854. A significant rise in spike-specific TCR breadth and depth was observed after two AZD1222 doses relative to day 0 and relative to MenACWY recipients. The 56-69-year group was small, and its depth increase did not reach significance, likely because of low power. Because no day 14 peak-response samples were available, repertoires were characterized only after the peak T cell response. Reportedly, almost half of the unique spike-specific TCRs recognized epitopes lying outside the regions that are mutated in the B.1.351 and B.1.1.7 variants. Only a handful of AZD1222 recipients were SARS-CoV-2 seropositive at baseline, limiting conclusions about previously exposed vaccinees. Participants were mostly white British and included more females than males, and it was suggested by the authors that clonal diversity may have been underestimated.

In the paper's terms, the time point label means: baseline before first vaccination. Samples from vaccinated people were obtained from the UK trials COV001 and COV002, which included a single-blind randomized controlled phase 2/3 trial of AZD1222 (ChAdOx1 nCoV-19) in healthy adults. Trial participant PBMC samples were collected at day 0 and day 28 after the second dose for TCRbeta chain sequencing. From the germline V gene, CDR1 is SGHRS and CDR2 is YFSETQ. V drops 0 bases and J drops 7 bases, leaving 17 bases in between. The CDR3, cysteine through phenylalanine, is 15 amino acids long. CDR3 DNA only is kept here, 45 bases in frame from base 1.

The sequence joins TRBV5-1 to TRBJ2-7; the D segment cannot be called with confidence. The sequence came from an adult in good health. Here the sequenced sample was peripheral blood, taken on day 0 of AZD1222 vaccination. The bases read TGCGCCAGCAGCTTGGATCCAGGCCCCACGAGGGAGCAGTACTTC. This codes for CASSLDPGPTREQYF.